A single sample gave rise to the 16 T cell receptor beta chains below, sequenced in a study of response to subunit inactivated influenza vaccine (dated by TCRdb to between 2018 and 2020). Receptors were amplified or captured by RT-PCR. Instrument on record: Illumina HiSeq 2500. The raw public data were reprocessed by TCRdb itself: fastp quality trimming at Q25, MiXCR clonotype calling, in-frame beta chains only. Rows matching on CDR3 protein sequence are summarized as one entry with the most common DNA and genes. The sample data list about 800,000 distinct CDR3 sequences, and approximately 22% of these were observed just once. Of the sample, 10% to 13% falls within the top ten clones. The material was PBMCs from blood, obtained 5 days after vaccination. The receptor source for this set is a man aged 50 or older who received an inactivated influenza vaccine. Donor details come from another sample of the same person, matched by shared clones.

A few counts support this clonotype. The chain employs TRBV20-1 and TRBJ2-5; TRBD2 is a possible D gene (6 bases). Trimming removed 5 bases at V and 5 bases at J, with 12 bases between. From germline, CDR1 is DFQATT and CDR2 SNEGSKA (reference sequence). This CDR3 has 12 amino acids. As DNA, the CDR3 is TGCAGTGCTCTTCGGGGGTTGGAGACCCAGTACTTC. It is translated as CSALRGLETQYF.

The chain recombines TRBV7-8 with TRBJ2-1; TRBD2 is a possible D gene (6 bases). The CDR3 contains 16 residues. The germline V gene has CDR1 SGHVS and CDR2 FQNEAQ. V dropped 5 bases and J dropped 3 bases, with 17 bases sitting between them. This chain's CDR3 is CASSLSPRLVYNEQFF. Written as DNA, the CDR3 is TGTGCCAGCAGCCTAAGCCCCCGACTAGTCTACAATGAGCAGTTCTTC.

The chain uses TRBV7-2 and TRBJ2-2; 9 bases are shared with TRBD1. Germline-derived CDR1 and CDR2 are SGHTA and FQGNSA. The CDR3 loop spans 15 amino acids. V shed 6 bases, J shed 4 bases, and the junction held 6 bases outside the gene matches. CDR3: CASRAGTGRTGELFF. The CDR3 nucleotides read TGTGCCAGCAGGGCCGGGACAGGGCGCACCGGGGAGCTGTTTTTT.

This clonotype showed up many times. The V gene is TRBV28, the J gene TRBJ2-2; 7 positions match TRBD1. This CDR3 comprises 15 residues. Trimming took 6 bases from V and 6 from J; bases not matched to a gene: 10. Germline CDR1 reads MDHEN; CDR2 reads SYDVKM. CDR3 sequence: CASSKMTGLSGELFF. For the CDR3, the DNA is TGTGCCAGCAGCAAGATGACAGGGTTGTCCGGGGAGCTGTTTTTT.

The chain carries TRBV4-1 and TRBJ2-1; 9 bases agree with TRBD2. Germline assignment: CDR1 MGHRA and CDR2 YSYEKL. The CDR3 covers 15 residues. Trimming took 6 bases from V and 5 from J; bases not matched to a gene: 8. In DNA, the CDR3 is TGCGCCAGCAGGCCGACTAGCGGACAAAACAATGAGCAGTTCTTC. This translates into CASRPTSGQNNEQFF.

The V call is TRBV7-6, the J call TRBJ2-1; TRBD2 matches 9 bases. The germline V gene has CDR1 SGHVS and CDR2 FNYEAQ. The ends lost 5 bases at V and 3 bases at J; junction bases unmatched: 11. This CDR3 has 17 residues. CDR3 DNA: TGTGCCAGCAGCCTCAATAGCGGGAGTTATATCTACAATGAGCAGTTCTTC. Amino acids: CASSLNSGSYIYNEQFF.

The rearrangement links TRBV20-1 to TRBJ2-7; 12 bases agree with TRBD2. Trimming at V came to 6 bases and at J to 2 bases, leaving 14 bases not matched to a gene. Germline-derived CDR1 and CDR2 are DFQATT and SNEGSKA (reference sequence). CDR3 length: 17 residues. CDR3: CSAPTLPLAGGAYEQYF. CDR3 bases: TGCAGTGCGCCGACACTCCCTCTAGCGGGAGGGGCCTACGAGCAGTACTTC.

The chain combines TRBV7-9 with TRBJ2-2; D remains ambiguous. Germline CDR1 and CDR2: SEHNR and FQNEAQ (reference sequence). Trimming took off 5 bases at V and 3 bases at J, with 16 bases between the two ends. The CDR3 is 16 residues long. The CDR3 sequence is CASSALRAFDTGELFF. For the CDR3, the DNA is TGTGCCAGCAGCGCGTTAAGGGCTTTCGACACCGGGGAGCTGTTTTTT.

This clonotype was observed a handful of times. The J gene is TRBJ1-5, the V gene TRBV7-2; a weak D match, TRBD1 (5 bases). This CDR3 has 15 residues. Germline V gene sequence: CDR1 SGHTA, CDR2 FQGNSA. Trimming removed 2 bases at V and 2 bases at J, with 10 bases between. CDR3: CASSLYGTGNQPQHF. The DNA for the CDR3 is TGTGCCAGCAGCTTATACGGGACGGGCAATCAGCCCCAGCATTTT.

This clonotype has more than one count but fewer than ten. DNA of the CDR3: TGCAGTGCTAGAGATCAAGGGACTGGCTACACCTTC. This gives the protein CSARDQGTGYTF. The chain links TRBV20-1 to TRBJ1-2; tentative D call: TRBD1 (5 bases). Germline V gene data show CDR1 as DFQATT and CDR2 as SNEGSKA (reference sequence). The V end was cut by 0 bases, the J end by 7 bases, with 9 bases between. There are 12 residues in the CDR3.

This clonotype was seen ten or more times. V gene TRBV6-1 combines with J gene TRBJ2-7, with 9 bases fitting TRBD2. Germline V gives CDR1 MNHNS, CDR2 SASEGT. There are 14 residues in the CDR3. V shed 8 bases, J shed 1 base, and the junction held 6 bases outside the gene matches. The CDR3: CASSGLATSYEQYF. The CDR3 bases are TGTGCCAGCTCTGGACTAGCGACATCCTACGAGCAGTACTTC.

The sample holds a few counts of this clonotype. The chain links TRBV20-1 to TRBJ2-3, with TRBD2 identical over 10 bases. Germline V lookup: CDR1 DFQATT, CDR2 SNEGSKA (reference sequence). This CDR3 has 14 residues. After removal of 8 bases from V and 5 bases from J, the junction contained 10 bases not matched to a gene. CDR3 bases: TGCAGTTCTCCCGGGACTAGCGTTCTAGATACGCAGTATTTT. This sequence encodes CSSPGTSVLDTQYF.

This clonotype was picked up a small number of times. CDR3 sequence reads: CSAYFNEQFF. The CDR3 region has the DNA TGCAGTGCTTACTTCAATGAGCAGTTCTTC. This chain links TRBV20-1 with TRBJ2-1; D is unresolved. Trimming removed 5 bases from V and 6 bases from J, with 5 bases in between. The CDR3 extends over 10 amino acids. Germline loops: CDR1 DFQATT, CDR2 SNEGSKA (reference sequence).

V and J are TRBV5-1 and TRBJ2-3; 10 positions match TRBD1. The CDR3 runs 17 residues. V was clipped by 4 bases and J by 0 bases; unmatched bases: 8. Germline V gene lookup returns CDR1 SGHRS and CDR2 YFSETQ. The DNA of the CDR3 is TGCGCCAGCAGCGGCGGGACAGGGGTGTGGAGCACAGATACGCAGTATTTT. As protein: CASSGGTGVWSTDTQYF.

This clonotype has ten or more counts. The rearrangement uses TRBV6-1 and TRBJ2-7, with TRBD2 matching 7 bases. Trimming removed 4 bases from V and 0 bases from J; junction bases left unmatched: 6. The CDR3 extends over 15 amino acids. Germline V gene sequence: CDR1 MNHNS, CDR2 SASEGT. This chain's CDR3 is CASSGLAGDSYEQYF. CDR3 nucleotides: TGTGCCAGCAGTGGGCTCGCGGGAGACTCCTACGAGCAGTACTTC.

This clonotype appeared many times. The V call is TRBV5-5, the J call TRBJ2-2; the D is unclear. Germline V gene sequence: CDR1 SGHKS, CDR2 YYEKEE (reference sequence). V shed 1 base and J shed 8 bases, with 15 bases lying between them. This CDR3 has 15 residues. CDR3 residues: CASSLHLPPAGELFF. CDR3 nucleotide sequence: TGTGCCAGCAGCTTGCACCTACCTCCCGCGGGGGAGCTGTTTTTT.